The 13 T cell receptor beta chains reported below all come from one sample, sequenced in a study of CD8+ T cells in alopecia areata. Once RNA had been extracted, it was reverse transcribed into cDNA to act as the sequencing template. Profiled with immunoSEQ multiplex PCR; TCRdb holds only in-frame clones, not every one. The repertoire holds 200,000 to 250,000 clones, around 65% seen once, with 4.2% in the top ten. Treatment reported: oral pan-JAK inhibitor, 5-10 mg twice daily. This specimen was CD4+ T cells sorted from blood, taken at week 4, from a patient treated with tofacitinib. The receptors were sampled from a human donor with alopecia areata.

The chain recombines TRBV5-6 with TRBJ2-1; D call uncertain. CDR3 size: 15 residues. The germline V gene encodes CDR1 SGHDT and CDR2 YYEEEE. Deletions cut 3 bases from V and 4 bases from J, with 14 bases between. CDR3 residues: CASSSAGFSYNEQFF. CDR3 sequence (DNA): TGTGCCAGCAGCTCCGCCGGATTTTCATACAATGAGCAGTTCTTC.

The rearrangement links TRBV30 to TRBJ1-3; unclear D gene. Germline V gene sequence: CDR1 GTSNPN, CDR2 SVGIG (reference sequence). This CDR3 contains 13 residues. The V end was cut by 1 base, the J end by 1 base, with 5 bases between. CDR3 bases: TGTGCCTGGAGTGGGCAATCTGGAAACACCATATATTTT. Protein product: CAWSGQSGNTIYF.

This chain connects TRBV2 to TRBJ2-1; D perhaps matches TRBD2 (6 bases). Trimming removed 1 base at V and 16 bases at J, with 8 bases between. The CDR3 contains 10 residues. Germline CDR1 reads SNHLY; CDR2 reads FYNNEI. The CDR3 sequence: CASSEGRGFF. The DNA for the CDR3 is TGTGCCAGCAGTGAAGGGCGGGGATTCTTC.

The chain links TRBV19 to TRBJ2-7, with 8 bases matching TRBD1. Germline values: CDR1 LNHDA, CDR2 SQIVND (reference sequence). V was pared by 4 bases and J by 2 bases, with 4 bases of the junction left unmatched. The length of the CDR3 is 14 residues. CDR3: CASSTLTGAYEQYF. CDR3 DNA sequence: TGTGCCAGTAGTACGCTGACAGGGGCCTACGAGCAGTACTTC.

The table lists this clone with a count of one. The chain carries TRBV5-4 and TRBJ1-2; 10 positions match TRBD1. The CDR3 has 15 residues. CDR1 is SGHNT, CDR2 YYREEE, per germline (reference sequence). V was pared by 0 bases and J by 5 bases, with 4 bases of the junction left unmatched. The CDR3 reads CASSLARQGAYGYTF. CDR3 bases: TGTGCCAGCAGCTTGGCCCGACAGGGGGCTTATGGCTACACCTTC.

The table lists this clone with a few counts. The DNA for the CDR3 is TGTGCCAGCTCACCACTAAGGGTAGAAGCTTTCTTT. Its protein product is CASSPLRVEAFF. The chain carries TRBV18 and TRBJ1-1; no reliable D call. The CDR3 has 12 residues. The V gene's germline CDR1 is KGHSH and CDR2 LQKENI. V dropped 1 base and J dropped 8 bases, with 8 bases sitting between them.

This chain connects TRBV2 to TRBJ1-6; D is unclear. The CDR3 has 11 residues. V was trimmed by 5 bases and J by 13 bases, leaving 9 bases between them. CDR1 and CDR2 (germline): SNHLY, FYNNEI. This chain's CDR3 is CASSSPAPLHF. CDR3 DNA: TGTGCCAGCAGTTCACCAGCGCCCCTCCACTTT.

The genes are TRBV5-6 and TRBJ2-3; possible D gene TRBD1, 5 bases. V shed 0 bases and J shed 11 bases, with 10 bases lying between them. This CDR3 has 12 amino acids. The germline V gene has CDR1 SGHDT and CDR2 YYEEEE. In DNA, the CDR3 is TGTGCCAGCAGCTTGGGACAGTTGATGCAGTATTTT. Protein: CASSLGQLMQYF.

This clone was picked up one time. The J gene is TRBJ1-4, the V gene TRBV30, with D hard to call. V lost 0 bases and J 4 bases, leaving 12 bases between the germline ends. Looked up from germline, CDR1 is GTSNPN and CDR2 is SVGIG (reference sequence). The CDR3 loop spans 15 amino acids. The CDR3 nucleotides are TGTGCCTGGAGTGTAGGTGCAGTGGGTAATGAAAAACTGTTTTTT. It specifies CAWSVGAVGNEKLFF.

The chain employs TRBV18 and TRBJ1-2; possibly TRBD1 for D (6 bases). CDR3 size: 13 residues. Trimming removed 0 bases from V and 7 bases from J, with 9 bases in between. Germline-derived CDR1 and CDR2 are KGHSH and LQKENI. The CDR3 DNA reads TGTGCCAGCTCACCACCGGGACAACTTGGCTACACCTTC. Translated, it gives CASSPPGQLGYTF.

On this clone: Other DNA sequences from this sample encode an identical CDR3 as well. The chain couples TRBV29-1 to TRBJ1-2, with D uncertain. Deletions cut 2 bases from V and 5 bases from J, with 6 bases between. This CDR3 region has 11 residues. Per the germline V gene, CDR1 is SQVTM and CDR2 is ANQGSEA. The CDR3 nucleotides read TGCAGCGTTGAAAGCGGTTATGGCTACACCTTC. Protein product: CSVESGYGYTF.

The chain has TRBV5-1 and TRBJ2-5; D may be TRBD1 (6 bases). The germline V and J ends were trimmed by 0 bases and 3 bases, with 9 bases remaining between them. Germline V gene sequence: CDR1 SGHRS, CDR2 YFSETQ. There are 14 residues in the CDR3. The CDR3 DNA reads TGCGCCAGCAGCTTGGGGACAGCTGAAGAGACCCAGTACTTC. Amino acids: CASSLGTAEETQYF.

The chain joins TRBV5-1 to TRBJ1-6, with TRBD1 identical over 7 bases. Germline CDR1 is SGHRS and CDR2 is YFSETQ. V was pared by 4 bases and J by 0 bases, with 10 bases of the junction left unmatched. This CDR3 is 18 amino acids long. The CDR3 region has the DNA TGCGCCAGCAGCCTATCAGCAGGGGGGAGCTCCTATAATTCACCCCTCCACTTT. As protein: CASSLSAGGSSYNSPLHF.